These T cell receptor beta chains were read from a single sample in a study of T cells in Graves' hyperthyroidism and ophthalmopathy. TCRdb analysed the multiplex PCR reads with MiXCR anew, one entry per CDR3 protein. The sample lists about 640,000 distinct CDR3 sequences; 14% were seen once. The sample comprised blood. The origin of the receptors is a woman between 45 and 60 years old with Graves' ophthalmopathy. CDR3s include the opening cysteine and the closing phenylalanine or tryptophan. Each record gives: V gene, clone size, J gene, D gene, CDR3 DNA, CDR3 protein. A D gene is named only where the DNA matches it firmly. Some rows have no size entry. The others give once, few or many, or a class for an expanded clone.

v_call: TRBV6-2/TRBV6-3; clone_size: -; j_call: TRBJ1-5; d_call: TRBD1; cdr3_nt: TGTGCCAGCAGAGGCGGGGACAGGGTTTATCAGCCCCAGCATTTT; cdr3_aa: CASRGGDRVYQPQHF
v_call: TRBV6-2/TRBV6-3; clone_size: many; j_call: TRBJ1-2; d_call: TRBD1; cdr3_nt: TGTGCCAGCATCCGGGACAGGGAAGACTATGGCTACACCTTC; cdr3_aa: CASIRDREDYGYTF
v_call: TRBV29-1; clone_size: few; j_call: TRBJ1-2; d_call: -; cdr3_nt: TGCAGCGTCGGGGAGACAGGCAACGATGGCTACACCTTC; cdr3_aa: CSVGETGNDGYTF
v_call: TRBV11-2; clone_size: many; j_call: TRBJ2-7; d_call: TRBD2; cdr3_nt: TGTGCCAGCAGCCCATCGACTAGCGGGACCTACGAGCAGTACTTC; cdr3_aa: CASSPSTSGTYEQYF
v_call: TRBV30; clone_size: few; j_call: TRBJ2-1; d_call: -; cdr3_nt: TGTGCCTGGAGTGTTTCCTTATCTTCGGGGAGCCCCTACAATGAGCAGTTCTTC; cdr3_aa: CAWSVSLSSGSPYNEQFF
v_call: TRBV7-2; clone_size: -; j_call: TRBJ2-2; d_call: TRBD1; cdr3_nt: TGTGCCAGCAGCCTAGGGGCCAGGGGGACCGGGGAGCTGTTTTTT; cdr3_aa: CASSLGARGTGELFF
v_call: TRBV6-5; clone_size: -; j_call: TRBJ2-2; d_call: TRBD1; cdr3_nt: TGTGCCAGCAGTTCCACAGGGGCCTCAGCGAACACCCGGGAGCTGTTTTTT; cdr3_aa: CASSSTGASANTRELFF
v_call: TRBV27; clone_size: few; j_call: TRBJ2-1; d_call: -; cdr3_nt: TGTGCCAGCAGTCCCGCTTACGGGGACAATGAGCAGTTCTTC; cdr3_aa: CASSPAYGDNEQFF
v_call: TRBV18; clone_size: many; j_call: TRBJ1-5; d_call: TRBD1; cdr3_nt: TGTGCCAGCTCACGGGACAGGGGGCACAATCAGCCCCAGCATTTT; cdr3_aa: CASSRDRGHNQPQHF
v_call: TRBV6-1; clone_size: many; j_call: TRBJ2-7; d_call: -; cdr3_nt: TGTGCCACCTTCCGGCAGGCCACCTACGAGCAGTACTTC; cdr3_aa: CATFRQATYEQYF
v_call: TRBV7-2; clone_size: many; j_call: TRBJ2-1; d_call: -; cdr3_nt: TGTGCCAGCAGCCTCGGGTGGAGCTCCTACAATGAGCAGTTCTTC; cdr3_aa: CASSLGWSSYNEQFF
v_call: TRBV7-9; clone_size: few; j_call: TRBJ2-5; d_call: TRBD1; cdr3_nt: TGTGCCAGCAGCTTAGATTGGGACAGCCAAGAGACCCAGTACTTC; cdr3_aa: CASSLDWDSQETQYF
v_call: TRBV5-8; clone_size: -; j_call: TRBJ2-2; d_call: TRBD2; cdr3_nt: TGTGCCAGCAGCCCTGGACCGCTAGCGGGAGGGACCGGGGAGCTGTTTTTT; cdr3_aa: CASSPGPLAGGTGELFF
v_call: TRBV2; clone_size: many; j_call: TRBJ1-5; d_call: TRBD1; cdr3_nt: TGTGCCAGCAGCGCACGGGACAGGGGGCCGGATCAGCCCCAGCATTTT; cdr3_aa: CASSARDRGPDQPQHF
v_call: TRBV7-2; clone_size: many; j_call: TRBJ1-3; d_call: -; cdr3_nt: TGTGCCAGCAGCTTGGGGGCTTCCCCTGGAAACACCATATATTTT; cdr3_aa: CASSLGASPGNTIYF
v_call: TRBV20-1; clone_size: few; j_call: TRBJ1-1; d_call: -; cdr3_nt: TGCAGTGCTAGAGGGACCATGGGGGTAAACACTGAAGCTTTCTTT; cdr3_aa: CSARGTMGVNTEAFF